These 17 T cell receptor beta chains came from one sample sequenced in a study of glioma-infiltrating T cells after dendritic cell vaccination. Indicated time point: after dendritic cell vaccination, including at tumor progression/relapse. This table comes from immunoSEQ multiplex PCR, and its TCRdb copy is limited to in-frame clones, with some not included. Of tens of thousands of clones in the sample, around 90% are singletons; the top ten hold approximately 2.4%. The sample here was blood, taken after dendritic cell vaccination. Receptors originate from a human donor with glioblastoma.

The chain combines TRBV7-6 with TRBJ2-5, with TRBD2 matching 8 bases. J lost 1 base, V lost 1 base, and 2 bases had no gene match. The germline V gene encodes CDR1 SGHVS and CDR2 FNYEAQ. CDR3 size: 15 residues. The CDR3 DNA follows: TGTGCCAGCAGCTTAGGTACTAGCGGCCAAGAGACCCAGTACTTC. Translated, it gives CASSLGTSGQETQYF.

This chain uses TRBV10-1 with TRBJ1-4; a weak D match, TRBD1 (6 bases). The CDR3 sequence is 14 residues long. Trimming removed 10 bases at V and 3 bases at J, with 15 bases between. Germline CDR1 is WNHNN and CDR2 is SYGVQD (reference sequence). The CDR3 loop reads CANIQGAANEKLFF. The CDR3, as DNA: TGCGCCAATATACAGGGTGCGGCTAATGAAAAACTGTTTTTT.

The V gene is TRBV6-1, the J gene TRBJ2-3; maybe TRBD1 (5 bases). Per the germline V gene, CDR1 is MNHNS and CDR2 is SASEGT. The CDR3 loop spans 15 amino acids. V dropped 5 bases and J dropped 2 bases, with 14 bases sitting between them. This CDR3 is CASSSQVLLTDTQYF. The CDR3 DNA sequence: TGTGCCAGCAGTTCACAGGTGCTCCTCACAGATACGCAGTATTTT.

Comment on this clone: A read error may produce the germline difference seen at one junction end. The V and J genes are TRBV7-7 and TRBJ2-3; the match to TRBD1 covers 8 bases. The CDR3 totals 15 residues. Germline assignment: CDR1 SSHAT and CDR2 FNYEAQ (reference sequence). CDR3 sequence: CASSTGQAITDTQYF. The CDR3 bases are TGTGCTAGCAGCACGGGACAGGCGATCACAGATACGCAGTATTTT.

The V gene is TRBV7-9, the J gene TRBJ1-1; no firm D call. The germline CDR1 and CDR2 sequences are SEHNR and FQNEAQ (reference sequence). This CDR3 spans 14 amino acids. V gave up 3 bases and J gave up 1 base, with 9 bases separating them. CDR3 loop: CASSFTSGNTEAFF. CDR3 bases: TGTGCCAGCAGCTTCACGTCGGGGAACACTGAAGCTTTCTTT.

This chain joins TRBV28 and TRBJ1-2; 7 nucleotides match TRBD1. The CDR3 is made up of 13 amino acids. Germline V lookup: CDR1 MDHEN, CDR2 SYDVKM. Trimming cost V 7 bases and J 1 base; bases outside gene matches: 3. CDR3 sequence reads: CASNWDSNYGYTF. CDR3 nucleotide sequence: TGTGCCAGCAACTGGGACAGTAACTATGGCTACACCTTC.

The chain has TRBV2 and TRBJ2-2; 8 bases are a match to TRBD1. The CDR3 totals 16 residues. J was trimmed by 0 bases and V by 8 bases; bases with no gene match: 8. Per germline, CDR1 SNHLY and CDR2 FYNNEI. The CDR3 loop reads CASSEDRATNTGELFF. As DNA, the CDR3 is TGTGCCAGCTCTGAGGACAGGGCCACGAACACCGGGGAGCTGTTTTTT.

This clone was counted once. The chain is built from TRBV7-9 and TRBJ2-1, with 11 bases identical to TRBD2. V dropped 3 bases and J dropped 4; count of bases not matched to a gene: 5. This CDR3 has 16 amino acids. Germline CDR1 is SEHNR and CDR2 is FQNEAQ (reference sequence). The CDR3 sequence: CASSFLAGGIYNEQFF. The CDR3 DNA is TGTGCCAGCAGCTTCCTAGCGGGAGGTATTTACAATGAGCAGTTCTTC.

This clone has only one observation. V is TRBV2 and J is TRBJ2-5; D uncertain. Germline values: CDR1 SNHLY, CDR2 FYNNEI. Trimming cost V 1 base and J 2 bases, with 8 bases left between them. The CDR3 consists of 14 residues. In DNA form, the CDR3 reads TGTGCCAGCAGTGAAGGAGGCACTCAAGAGACCCAGTACTTC. It codes for CASSEGGTQETQYF.

The chain has TRBV7-9 and TRBJ2-2, with 8 bases aligning to TRBD2. The CDR3 has 15 residues. Germline CDR1 SEHNR, CDR2 FQNEAQ (reference sequence). V trimming: 7 bases; J trimming: 5 bases; junction bases outside the gene matches: 9. The CDR3 reads CASIPWTSRTGELFF. CDR3 coding DNA: TGTGCCAGCATCCCGTGGACTAGCCGGACCGGGGAGCTGTTTTTT.

This chain uses TRBV6-5 with TRBJ1-4, with D uncertain. V gave up 0 bases and J gave up 3 bases, with 11 bases separating them. Per the germline V gene, CDR1 is MNHEY and CDR2 is SVGAGI. This CDR3 spans 16 amino acids. The CDR3 is CASSYSSEWANEKLFF. The CDR3 nucleotides read TGTGCCAGCAGTTACTCGTCGGAGTGGGCTAATGAAAAACTGTTTTTT.

This chain uses TRBV7-9 with TRBJ2-1; 8 nucleotides match TRBD2. The ends lost 5 bases at V and 9 bases at J; junction bases unmatched: 6. The CDR3 spans 13 residues. Looked up from germline, CDR1 is SEHNR and CDR2 is FQNEAQ (reference sequence). CDR3 amino acids: CASSPGLVVEQFF. The CDR3, as DNA: TGTGCCAGCAGCCCGGGACTAGTAGTTGAGCAGTTCTTC.

The V and J genes are TRBV10-3 and TRBJ2-3, with TRBD2 matching 13 bases. Germline assignment: CDR1 ENHRY and CDR2 SYGVKD. Trimming took 6 bases from V and 1 from J; bases not matched to a gene: 10. This CDR3 region has 18 residues. This CDR3 is CAISDPGTSGARTDTQYF. CDR3 coding DNA: TGTGCCATCAGCGATCCGGGGACTAGCGGGGCACGCACAGATACGCAGTATTTT.

The CDR3 sequence is CASSLGQWGPLHF. DNA of the CDR3: TGTGCCAGCAGCTTAGGACAGTGGGGACCCCTCCACTTT. This chain joins TRBV7-9 and TRBJ1-6; D is possibly TRBD1 (5 bases). This CDR3 region has 13 residues. V lost 1 base and J 12 bases, leaving 10 bases between the germline ends. The germline CDR1 and CDR2 sequences are SEHNR and FQNEAQ (reference sequence).

The gene calls are TRBV7-3 and TRBJ2-3; 10 bases agree with TRBD2. V lost 5 bases, J lost 2 bases, and 7 bases stayed unmatched. Germline lookup yields CDR1 SGHTA and CDR2 FQGTGA. The CDR3 loop spans 16 amino acids. CDR3 bases: TGTGCCAGCAGCATCATAGCGGGAGGCCCCACAGATACGCAGTATTTT. This gives the protein CASSIIAGGPTDTQYF. Looking up the rest from reference TRBV7-3 and TRBJ2-3 gives the full variable domain: GAGVSQTPSNKVTEKGKYVELRCDPISGHTALYWYRQSLGQGPEFLIYFQGTGAADDSGLPNDRFFAVRPEGSVSTLKIQRTERGDSAVYLCASSIIAGGPTDTQYFGPGTRLTVL.

The chain carries TRBV7-2 and TRBJ2-5, with D possibly TRBD2 on 6 matching bases. V lost 0 bases and J 7 bases, leaving 12 bases between the germline ends. The CDR3 is 14 residues long. Looked up from germline, CDR1 is SGHTA and CDR2 is FQGNSA. The CDR3 region is CASSLAGGHVTQYF. The CDR3 DNA reads as TGTGCCAGCAGCTTAGCGGGAGGCCATGTGACCCAGTACTTC. Drawing the rest from reference TRBV7-2 and TRBJ2-5, the complete variable domain is GAGVSQSPSNKVTEKGKDVELRCDPISGHTALYWYRQSLGQGLEFLIYFQGNSAPDKSGLPSDRFSAERTGGSVSTLTIQRTQQEDSAVYLCASSLAGGHVTQYFGPGTRLLVL.

Only one count was recorded for this clone. V usage is TRBV19 and J usage is TRBJ2-1; 7 bases match TRBD2. Germline V lookup: CDR1 LNHDA, CDR2 SQIVND (reference sequence). Trimming removed 4 bases from V and 7 bases from J; junction bases left unmatched: 16. This CDR3 has 17 amino acids. The CDR3 nucleotides are TGTGCCAGTAGTACCCCGACGAGCGGGAAGTTTAGTAATGAGCAGTTCTTC. It codes for CASSTPTSGKFSNEQFF.